The present entry profiles one T cell receptor beta chain with its context. Its matching antigen is unknown. The data originate from a study of response to subunit inactivated influenza vaccine. TCRdb reprocessed the RT-PCR reads via MiXCR and lists one record per CDR3 protein. The data contain fewer than 700,000 distinct CDR3 sequences, about an eighth of them singletons. The germline V gene encodes CDR1 KGHSH and CDR2 LQKENI. V lost 4 bases and J 4 bases, leaving 16 bases between the germline ends. CDR3 size: 15 residues. Study-wide results and caveats: Only a handful of new T cells, the authors suggested, are recruited with each seasonal influenza vaccination.

Sequencing used PBMCs from blood, obtained 40 to 50 days after vaccination. The receptor was derived from a man aged 50 or older who received an inactivated influenza vaccine. The chain joins TRBV18 to TRBJ1-1; unclear D gene. The DNA for the CDR3 is TGTGCCAGCTCACAAGGACTAAGTTCGCTCACTGAAGCTTTCTTT. It encodes CASSQGLSSLTEAFF.